The 12 T cell receptor beta chains below come from one sample, sequenced in a study of PD-L1 blockade in urothelial cancer. TCRdb's table, derived via immunoSEQ multiplex PCR, lists solely in-frame clones and lacks some. The sample lists 45,000 to 55,000 clones, approximately 85% occurring once. The time point denotes: peripheral blood 6 weeks after treatment start. The starting material was PBMCs, obtained around atezolizumab (anti-PD-L1) treatment. The source of these receptors is a man in his fifties or sixties with urothelial cancer.

The chain combines TRBV4-2 with TRBJ2-7, with D perhaps TRBD1 (6 bases). Germline CDR1 LGHNA, CDR2 YNFKEQ. The CDR3 extends over 14 amino acids. Trimming left V 0 bases short and J 0 bases short, with 6 bases between. For the CDR3, the DNA is TGTGCCAGCAGCCAAGAGGGGGCCTCCTACGAGCAGTACTTC. The encoded protein is CASSQEGASYEQYF.

The CDR3 nucleotides are TGTGCCAGTAGTATGGGACTACAGAGCACAGATACGCAGTATTTT. As protein: CASSMGLQSTDTQYF. V and J are TRBV19 and TRBJ2-3, with 7 bases aligning to TRBD2. The ends lost 3 bases at V and 0 bases at J; junction bases unmatched: 3. The germline V gene has CDR1 LNHDA and CDR2 SQIVND (reference sequence). The CDR3 covers 15 residues.

The chain combines TRBV4-3 with TRBJ2-7; 7 nucleotides line up with TRBD2. V lost 1 base to trimming and J lost 0 bases; unmatched junction nucleotides: 0. The CDR3 totals 14 residues. The germline CDR1 and CDR2 sequences are LGHNA and YSLEER. CDR3 in amino acids: CASSQGTSSYEQYF. DNA for the CDR3: TGCGCCAGCAGCCAAGGGACTAGCTCCTACGAGCAGTACTTC.

On this clone itself: This specimen includes other DNA sequences encoding the same CDR3. The chain uses TRBV15 and TRBJ1-4, with 9 bases aligning to TRBD1. The CDR3 extends over 15 amino acids. V was pared by 3 bases and J by 5 bases, with 4 bases of the junction left unmatched. The germline V gene encodes CDR1 LNHNV and CDR2 YYDKDF (reference sequence). The CDR3 DNA reads as TGTGCCACCAGCAGGGCTGGGACAGGGAATGAAAAACTGTTTTTT. Translation gives CATSRAGTGNEKLFF. Full variable domain (missing parts from reference TRBV15 and TRBJ1-4): DAMVIQNPRYQVTQFGKPVTLSCSQTLNHNVMYWYQQKSSQAPKLLFHYYDKDFNNEADTPDNFQSRRPNTSFCFLDIRSPGLGDTAMYLCATSRAGTGNEKLFFGSGTQLSVL.

This chain joins TRBV28 and TRBJ1-1; D unresolved. This CDR3 is 16 amino acids long. Trimming shortened V by 3 bases and J by 4 bases, and 18 bases separated the two germline ends. From germline, CDR1 is MDHEN and CDR2 SYDVKM. The CDR3 nucleotides read TGTGCCAGCAGTTTCGGGTGGGTCAAACGAGGCACTGAAGCTTTCTTT. Encoded protein: CASSFGWVKRGTEAFF. The full variable domain, completed using reference TRBV28 and TRBJ1-1, is DVKVTQSSRYLVKRTGEKVFLECVQDMDHENMFWYRQDPGLGLRLIYFSYDVKMKEKGDIPEGYSVSREKKERFSLILESASTNQTSMYLCASSFGWVKRGTEAFFGQGTRLTVV.

CDR3 in DNA: TGTGCCAGCTCACCAAGGCTAGGTGATGGCTACACCTTC. Translation gives CASSPRLGDGYTF. The chain recombines TRBV18 with TRBJ1-2, with unresolved D. Trimming took 2 bases from V and 6 from J, leaving 10 bases between them. Germline lookup yields CDR1 KGHSH and CDR2 LQKENI. The CDR3 consists of 13 residues.

The V gene is TRBV6-5, the J gene TRBJ2-3, with D possibly TRBD1 on 6 matching bases. The CDR3 has 13 residues. The V and J ends lost 10 bases and 5 bases respectively, with 16 bases between them. Germline values: CDR1 MNHEY, CDR2 SVGAGI. CDR3 in DNA: TGTGCCACCCACGGCAGGGGTAAAGATACGCAGTATTTT. Translation: CATHGRGKDTQYF.

The rearrangement links TRBV5-8 to TRBJ1-6; D is unresolved. V was trimmed by 5 bases and J by 10 bases, leaving 10 bases between them. The CDR3 is 12 amino acids. Germline V gene sequence: CDR1 SGHTS, CDR2 YDEGEE. CDR3 protein: CASSPSGSPLHF. Here the CDR3 DNA reads TGTGCCAGCAGTCCTTCAGGCTCACCCCTCCACTTT.

In this sample, this clone turned up many times. The rearrangement links TRBV4-3 to TRBJ2-1, with D unresolved. The CDR3 spans 14 residues. Trimming took off 1 base at V and 8 bases at J, with 12 bases between the two ends. Per the germline V gene, CDR1 is LGHNA and CDR2 is YSLEER. The CDR3, as DNA: TGCGCCAGCAGCCAAGGTCCGGAGTTGCATGAGCAGTTCTTC. This sequence encodes CASSQGPELHEQFF.

CDR3 sequence: CASSISGQGAEAFF. The CDR3, as DNA: TGCGCCAGCAGTATATCGGGACAGGGGGCTGAAGCTTTCTTT. The V and J genes are TRBV10-2 and TRBJ1-1; the match to TRBD1 covers 11 bases. V lost 5 bases, J lost 6 bases, and 5 bases stayed unmatched. CDR1 is WSHSY and CDR2 is SAAADI in the germline V gene. CDR3 length equals 14 residues.

This clone was recorded a few times. The DNA of the CDR3 is TGTGCCAGCATAGGCCGGGGGAACTATGGCTACACCTTC. This translates into CASIGRGNYGYTF. The chain is built from TRBV2 and TRBJ1-2; TRBD1 might be the D (5 bases). Germline V gene data show CDR1 as SNHLY and CDR2 as FYNNEI. This CDR3 is 13 amino acids long. The V gene lost 7 bases and the J gene lost 2 bases, with 11 bases spanning the gap. Variable domain in full (rest from reference TRBV2 and TRBJ1-2): EPEVTQTPSHQVTQMGQEVILRCVPISNHLYFYWYRQILGQKVEFLVSFYNNEISEKSEIFDDQFSVERPDGSNFTLKIRSTKLEDSAMYFCASIGRGNYGYTFGSGTRLTVV.

The CDR3, as DNA: TGTGCCAGCAGCTCTCGACAGGACGAGAACGAGCAGTACTTC. Encoded protein: CASSSRQDENEQYF. This chain connects TRBV11-2 to TRBJ2-7; a possible D gene is TRBD1 (6 bases). The CDR3 totals 14 residues. Trimming shortened V by 4 bases and J by 5 bases, and 15 bases separated the two germline ends. Germline loops: CDR1 SGHAT, CDR2 FQNNGV. The full variable domain, in which reference TRBV11-2 and TRBJ2-7 provide the parts outside the CDR3, is EAGVAQSPRYKIIEKRQSVAFWCNPISGHATLYWYQQILGQGPKLLIQFQNNGVVDDSQLPKDRFSAERLKGVDSTLKIQPAKLEDSAVYLCASSSRQDENEQYFGPGTRLTVT.